This entry describes one T cell receptor (beta chain). Its antigen is still unknown. It was with 60 Vbeta and 13 Jbeta primers that the PCR ran. Produced via immunoSEQ multiplex PCR; TCRdb's table is partial and in-frame only. The sample totals over 70,000 clones. This CDR3 contains 14 residues. Unmatched junction bases numbered 6, after V lost 6 bases and J lost 6 bases. The V gene's germline CDR1 is SGHTA and CDR2 FQGNSA. The data were taken from a study of cytomegalovirus exposure and HLA in healthy donors. Broader study findings: The study reported that TCR beta sequences accurately predicted HLA-A and HLA-B alleles in most subjects. In vitro assays verified that three CMV-associated chains recognized CMV antigens specifically. Cytomegalovirus association was listed for 170 or so TCR beta chains. Follow-up analysis seemed to connect common viral pathogens with several of the most significant clusters identified.

The sample taken for sequencing was PBMCs. The chain carries TRBV7-2 and TRBJ2-2, with TRBD2 matching 8 bases. The sequence was obtained from a woman aged 40-49 years in good health and CMV-seropositive. The CDR3 here is CASRGRGVAGELFF. CDR3 nucleotides: TGTGCCAGCAGGGGGCGGGGGGTAGCCGGGGAGCTGTTTTTT.